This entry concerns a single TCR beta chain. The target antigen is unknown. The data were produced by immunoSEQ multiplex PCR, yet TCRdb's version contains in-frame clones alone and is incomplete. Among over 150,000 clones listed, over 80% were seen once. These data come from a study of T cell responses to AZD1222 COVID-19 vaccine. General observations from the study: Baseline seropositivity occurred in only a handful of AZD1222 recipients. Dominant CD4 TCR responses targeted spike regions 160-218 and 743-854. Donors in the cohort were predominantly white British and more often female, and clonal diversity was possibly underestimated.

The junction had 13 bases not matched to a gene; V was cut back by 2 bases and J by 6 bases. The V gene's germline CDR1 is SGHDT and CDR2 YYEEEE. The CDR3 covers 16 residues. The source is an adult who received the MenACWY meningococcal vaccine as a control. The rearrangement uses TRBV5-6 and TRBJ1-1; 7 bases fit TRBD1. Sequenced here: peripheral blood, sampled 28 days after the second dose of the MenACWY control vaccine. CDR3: CASSFGPGGGSAEAFF. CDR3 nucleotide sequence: TGTGCCAGCAGCTTCGGACCAGGGGGAGGGAGCGCTGAAGCTTTCTTT.